This TCR beta chain was profiled in a study of tumour-infiltrating T cells in Burkitt lymphoma. The overall study: This cohort included all epidemiological subtypes of Burkitt lymphoma. Survival, overall and progression-free, tracked with productive clonality.

The table lists this clone with a count of one. Its antigen is not known. Overall study results and limits: Several public clonotypes recurred in numerous Burkitt lymphoma patients.

Trimming took 4 bases from V and 2 from J, leaving 13 bases between them. The germline CDR1 and CDR2 sequences are MNHEY and SVGAGI. CDR3 length: 15 amino acids. The assay was immunoSEQ multiplex PCR, and TCRdb's table has in-frame clones only and misses some. The sample records 140 or so clones, more than 60% being singletons. The chain has TRBV6-5 and TRBJ2-3; D call uncertain. This TCR was sampled from a human donor with Burkitt lymphoma. Sequenced input: tumor tissue. The CDR3 sequence is CASSFDKFFTDTQYF. The CDR3 DNA follows: TGTGCCAGCAGTTTTGATAAGTTCTTCACAGATACGCAGTATTTT.